This is a list of T cell receptor beta chains from one sample in a study of CD8 T cells in ankylosing spondylitis. TCRdb re-called the 5' RACE reads with MiXCR, one entry per CDR3 protein. Here the sample spans about 210,000 distinct CDR3 sequences, about 6.7% being singletons. Sequencing was performed on blood, either unsorted or a sorted T cell fraction (not recorded which). The receptors were sampled from a male donor with ankylosing spondylitis. The CDR3 runs from the conserved cysteine through the conserved F or W. The D gene is left open where the match is weak. Some rows mark clone size as missing; the rest say once, few, many or name a class of expanded clone.

size	J	V	length	D	DNA	CDR3
many	TRBJ2-7	TRBV4-3	15	NA	TGCGCCAGCAGCCATGGGGTAAGGGGCAACTACGAGCAGTACTTC	CASSHGVRGNYEQYF
many	TRBJ2-2	TRBV20-1	16	NA	TGCAGTGCTAGAGATCTGGACAGATCGAACACCGGGGAGCTGTTTTTT	CSARDLDRSNTGELFF
many	TRBJ2-5	TRBV20-1	15	NA	TGCAGTGCTAGTTTAACAGGGTCCCCTCAAGAGACCCAGTACTTC	CSASLTGSPQETQYF
few	TRBJ1-5	TRBV21-1	15	NA	TGTGCCAGCAGCAAAGCGGGACAGGGAATCCAGCCCCAGCATTTT	CASSKAGQGIQPQHF
NA	TRBJ2-2	TRBV3-1	20	TRBD1	TGTGCCAGCAGCCAAGATCCTTTTTTGGAACAGGGGGCGCCCGCCGGGGAGCTGTTTTTT	CASSQDPFLEQGAPAGELFF
NA	TRBJ2-1	TRBV7-7	13	TRBD2	TGTGCTAGCAGCCAATCCGGGGGGAATGAGCAGTTCTTC	CASSQSGGNEQFF
NA	TRBJ2-3	TRBV4-3	16	TRBD2	TGCGCCAGCAGCCAAGCACCTAGCGGGAGTGCAGATACGCAGTATTTT	CASSQAPSGSADTQYF
many	TRBJ2-1	TRBV4-3	13	NA	TGCGCCAGCAGCCAAGGCAGGGTTGCTGAGCAGTTCTTC	CASSQGRVAEQFF
many	TRBJ1-6	TRBV6-1	15	TRBD1	TGTGCCAGCAGGGCGGGGACAGGGCTCTATTCACCCCTCCACTTT	CASRAGTGLYSPLHF
NA	TRBJ1-5	TRBV20-1	15	NA	TGCAGTGCTAGAGAGCCGGGAGGTAGCAATCAGCCCCAGCATTTT	CSAREPGGSNQPQHF
many	TRBJ2-5	TRBV20-1	16	NA	TGCAGTGCTAGAGATCCGGCACCAAATACTCAAGAGACCCAGTACTTC	CSARDPAPNTQETQYF
many	TRBJ1-1	TRBV5-5	15	NA	TGTGCCAGCAGCTTTACCCTATCAGGGGACACTGAAGCTTTCTTT	CASSFTLSGDTEAFF
many	TRBJ1-2	TRBV7-9	14	NA	TGTGCCAGCAGCTTAGTTATGTCCGGCTATGGCTACACCTTC	CASSLVMSGYGYTF
NA	TRBJ2-6	TRBV12-3/TRBV12-4	19	NA	TGTACCAGCAGTTTAGGTCGCGGCAGTATCATCTCTGGGGCCAACGTCCTGACTTTC	CTSSLGRGSIISGANVLTF
NA	TRBJ2-3	TRBV11-3	17	TRBD1	TGTGCCAGCAGCCTCGTAATGACAGGGGATGGCACAGATACGCAGTATTTT	CASSLVMTGDGTDTQYF
many	TRBJ2-2	TRBV4-2	17	NA	TGTGCCAGCAGCCAAGCGAGGGGGGTCGCGAACACCGGGGAGCTGTTTTTT	CASSQARGVANTGELFF
many	TRBJ2-3	TRBV6-1	15	TRBD1	TGTGCCAGCAGTGGGACAGGGTCGGTAGGAGATACGCAGTATTTT	CASSGTGSVGDTQYF
NA	TRBJ2-7	TRBV4-2	13	NA	TGTGCCAGCAGCCAAGAGGTAGGGTACGAGCAGTACTTC	CASSQEVGYEQYF